Listed here are 22 T cell receptor beta chains from one sample, sequenced in a study of blood T cell repertoires in COVID-19. Using immunoSEQ multiplex PCR, the repertoire was profiled, and TCRdb retains in-frame clones only, with some absent. The table records some 74,000 clones, about 80% of them present only once. The specimen sequenced was peripheral blood. The source of these receptors is an elderly man with acute or convalescent COVID-19.

The V call is TRBV19, the J call TRBJ1-5; D remains unclear. The CDR3 is made up of 13 amino acids. Trimming removed 1 base from V and 6 bases from J, with 7 bases in between. CDR1 and CDR2 (germline): LNHDA, SQIVND (reference sequence). The CDR3 loop is CASSIGGGQPQHF. The CDR3 DNA reads as TGTGCCAGTAGTATAGGCGGAGGTCAGCCCCAGCATTTT.

The genes are TRBV28 and TRBJ2-6; possible D gene TRBD1, 7 bases. The CDR3 is 17 residues long. Trimming shortened V by 5 bases and J by 2 bases, and 16 bases separated the two germline ends. In germline, CDR1 is MDHEN, CDR2 SYDVKM. The CDR3 protein is CASSPRQGLAGANVLTF. The CDR3 DNA sequence: TGTGCCAGCAGTCCGAGACAGGGACTCGCTGGGGCCAACGTCCTGACTTTC. The full variable domain, completed using reference TRBV28 and TRBJ2-6, is DVKVTQSSRYLVKRTGEKVFLECVQDMDHENMFWYRQDPGLGLRLIYFSYDVKMKEKGDIPEGYSVSREKKERFSLILESASTNQTSMYLCASSPRQGLAGANVLTFGAGSRLTVL.

This chain links TRBV25-1 with TRBJ2-2; tentative D call: TRBD1 (5 bases). Germline-derived CDR1 and CDR2 are MGHDK and SYGVNS. This CDR3 comprises 15 residues. Trimming removed 0 bases from V and 4 bases from J, with 9 bases in between. As DNA, the CDR3 is TGTGCCAGCAGTGAATATTCAGGGCCCACCGGGGAGCTGTTTTTT. Protein product: CASSEYSGPTGELFF.

The chain employs TRBV19 and TRBJ2-7; D is unclear. This CDR3 has 14 residues. CDR1 is LNHDA, CDR2 SQIVND, per germline (reference sequence). V shed 3 bases and J shed 2 bases, with 11 bases lying between them. DNA for the CDR3: TGTGCCAGTAGTATTTCCGGCGGTCCCTACGAGCAGTACTTC. Translation gives CASSISGGPYEQYF.

The chain joins TRBV3-1 (or the pseudogene TRBV3-2) to TRBJ2-5; 8 bases map to TRBD2. V lost 5 bases to trimming and J lost 4 bases; unmatched junction nucleotides: 15. The CDR3 runs to 17 residues. From germline, CDR1 is LGHDT and CDR2 YNNKEL (reference sequence). The CDR3 here is CASSSNSLAGTLETQYF. In DNA, the CDR3 is TGTGCCAGCAGCTCCAACTCCCTAGCGGGCACATTAGAGACCCAGTACTTC.

Remarks on this clone: Germline is not matched at one junction end, which may reflect a read error. J is TRBJ1-5 and V is TRBV12-3 or TRBV12-4; D uncertain. The CDR3 runs to 12 residues. CDR3 loop: CASSIRNRPQHF. The CDR3 DNA reads as TGTGCCAGCAGTATTAGAAATCGGCCCCAGCATTTT.

The chain links TRBV5-1 to TRBJ1-4; 7 nucleotides agree with TRBD1. V gave up 0 bases and J gave up 6 bases; unmatched junction bases: 2. CDR3 size: 14 residues. Per germline, CDR1 SGHRS and CDR2 YFSETQ. This CDR3 is CASSLGGTDEKLFF. DNA of the CDR3: TGCGCCAGCAGCTTGGGGGGGACAGATGAAAAACTGTTTTTT.

The chain is built from TRBV2 and TRBJ2-1, with D maybe TRBD2 (6 bases). CDR3 length: 12 amino acids. Germline V gene lookup returns CDR1 SNHLY and CDR2 FYNNEI. V lost 6 bases, J lost 8 bases, and 11 bases lay in between. This chain's CDR3 is CASRGLEDEQFF. DNA of the CDR3: TGTGCCAGCAGGGGACTTGAAGATGAGCAGTTCTTC.

The chain couples TRBV7-9 to TRBJ1-1; D is uncertain. In germline, CDR1 is SEHNR, CDR2 FQNEAQ (reference sequence). The CDR3 consists of 14 residues. V gave up 4 bases and J gave up 3 bases, with 12 bases separating them. CDR3 protein: CASSWVEGHTEAFF. The CDR3 nucleotides are TGTGCCAGCAGCTGGGTTGAGGGCCACACTGAAGCTTTCTTT.

The chain links TRBV9 to TRBJ1-3; D is possibly TRBD1 (5 bases). Trimming pared 3 bases from V and 2 bases from J, leaving 9 bases between. CDR1 and CDR2 (germline): SGDLS, YYNGEE. There are 14 residues in the CDR3. The CDR3 DNA is TGTGCCAGCAGCGCTCCAGGGACTGGAAACACCATATATTTT. Its protein product is CASSAPGTGNTIYF.

V and J are TRBV18 and TRBJ2-5; D is undetermined. V was cut by 4 bases and J by 4 bases, with 7 bases left in between. There are 12 residues in the CDR3. Germline CDR1 KGHSH, CDR2 LQKENI. As DNA, the CDR3 is TGTGCCAGCTCACTCACGGGAGAGACCCAGTACTTC. Residues: CASSLTGETQYF.

J is TRBJ2-3 and V is TRBV6-4; 9 positions agree with TRBD1. The CDR3 is 15 residues long. Per the germline V gene, CDR1 is MRHNA and CDR2 is SNTAGT. Losses at the gene ends were 5 bases for V and 1 base for J; bases not matched to a gene: 4. The CDR3 is CASSLQGAGTDTQYF. In DNA, the CDR3 is TGTGCCAGCAGTCTACAGGGGGCGGGCACAGATACGCAGTATTTT.

The rearrangement joins TRBV6-6 to TRBJ1-3, with D possibly matching TRBD1 (5 bases). CDR3 size: 15 residues. CDR1 is MNHNY and CDR2 is SVGAGI in the germline V gene (reference sequence). V was clipped by 5 bases and J by 0 bases, with 11 bases between them. The CDR3 loop reads CASSPRGDSGNTIYF. Written as DNA, the CDR3 is TGTGCCAGCAGTCCCCGGGGGGACTCTGGAAACACCATATATTTT.

This clone has more than one count but fewer than ten. J is TRBJ1-2 and V is TRBV6-1; the D is unclear. Looked up from germline, CDR1 is MNHNS and CDR2 is SASEGT. Trimming shortened V by 1 base and J by 7 bases, and 16 bases separated the two germline ends. The CDR3 is made up of 15 amino acids. CDR3 DNA sequence: TGTGCCAGCAGTGAAGGCGGCGGGGTTTGGAGTGGCTACACCTTC. Its protein is CASSEGGGVWSGYTF.

The chain combines TRBV29-1 with TRBJ2-6, with D possibly being TRBD2 (6 bases). Per germline, CDR1 SQVTM and CDR2 ANQGSEA. Trimming removed 4 bases at V and 1 base at J, with 11 bases between. The CDR3 has 15 amino acids. The CDR3 reads CSVVPEGSGANVLTF. The CDR3 DNA reads as TGCAGCGTTGTGCCGGAGGGGTCTGGGGCCAACGTCCTGACTTTC.

The V and J genes are TRBV2 and TRBJ1-6; 10 bases line up with TRBD1. Germline V gene sequence: CDR1 SNHLY, CDR2 FYNNEI. J was trimmed by 10 bases and V by 4 bases; bases with no gene match: 4. The CDR3 is 14 amino acids. CDR3 DNA sequence: TGTGCCAGCAGTGTGACAGGGGGCCGATCACCCCTCCACTTT. As protein: CASSVTGGRSPLHF.

This chain links TRBV27 with TRBJ2-5, with TRBD2 matching over 7 bases. The germline CDR1 and CDR2 sequences are MNHEY and SMNVEV (reference sequence). V was pared by 5 bases and J by 7 bases, with 10 bases of the junction left unmatched. The CDR3 length is 14 residues. The CDR3 loop is CASSPREDSGTQYF. CDR3 sequence (DNA): TGTGCCAGCAGTCCTCGGGAGGACTCGGGGACCCAGTACTTC.

The gene calls are TRBV5-1 and TRBJ1-1; D remains unclear. This CDR3 is 15 amino acids long. CDR1 and CDR2 from the germline V gene are SGHRS and YFSETQ. V dropped 1 base and J dropped 3 bases, with 13 bases sitting between them. Written as DNA, the CDR3 is TGCGCCAGCAGCTTGTATCCAGGTTCTTACACTGAAGCTTTCTTT. Protein: CASSLYPGSYTEAFF. Based on the CDR3 plus reference TRBV5-1 and TRBJ1-1, the full variable domain is KAGVTQTPRYLIKTRGQQVTLSCSPISGHRSVSWYQQTPGQGLQFLFEYFSETQRNKGNFPGRFSGRQFSNSRSEMNVSTLELGDSALYLCASSLYPGSYTEAFFGQGTRLTVV.

The V gene is TRBV20-1, the J gene TRBJ1-2; 11 nucleotides line up with TRBD1. Germline loops: CDR1 DFQATT, CDR2 SNEGSKA (reference sequence). CDR3 size: 15 residues. Trimming took 3 bases from V and 5 from J; bases not matched to a gene: 8. The CDR3 DNA is TGCAGTGCTAGTGTACCGGGACAGGGGGGGTATGGCTACACCTTC. Encoded protein: CSASVPGQGGYGYTF.

This chain uses TRBV19 with TRBJ1-5; TRBD1 matches 10 bases. V gave up 4 bases and J gave up 6 bases; unmatched junction bases: 9. The CDR3 contains 16 residues. The germline V gene encodes CDR1 LNHDA and CDR2 SQIVND (reference sequence). CDR3 nucleotides: TGTGCCAGTAGTACATTAAGACAGGGGGCGGGTCAGCCCCAGCATTTT. Translating gives CASSTLRQGAGQPQHF.

About this clone itself: Other nucleotide sequences from this sample produce the same CDR3. This chain uses TRBV14 with TRBJ1-2, with 9 nucleotides matching TRBD1. Germline lookup yields CDR1 SGHDN and CDR2 FVKESK. J lost 6 bases, V lost 4 bases, and 3 bases had no gene match. The CDR3 has 13 amino acids. The DNA for the CDR3 is TGTGCCAGCAGCCCCCGGACAGGGGATGGCTACACCTTC. This codes for CASSPRTGDGYTF.

The V and J genes are TRBV5-4 and TRBJ2-3, with 7 bases that match TRBD2. CDR3 length: 16 amino acids. Germline CDR1 is SGHNT and CDR2 is YYREEE (reference sequence). V trimming: 4 bases; J trimming: 2 bases; junction bases outside the gene matches: 10. The CDR3 is CASSPDFGGTTDTQYF. DNA of the CDR3: TGTGCCAGCAGCCCCGACTTCGGGGGGACCACAGATACGCAGTATTTT.